Below, one TCR beta chain is given with its context. As yet, its antigen is unknown. This CDR3 contains 16 residues. Germline V gene lookup returns CDR1 SGHVS and CDR2 FNYEAQ. V gave up 2 bases and J gave up 0 bases; unmatched junction bases: 6. This sample stems from a study of T cells in Graves' hyperthyroidism and ophthalmopathy. The study defined stable Graves' hyperthyroidism as no ophthalmopathy progression within 18 months. Each diagnosis was grounded in clinical symptoms, serum thyroxine and TRAb, thyroid ultrasound, and orbital computed tomography. Amplified TCR beta CDR3 regions came from RNA transcripts. Using the HTBI primer set, a first-round RT-PCR was run on the TCR CDR3. MiXCR was run by TCRdb on the multiplex PCR reads, yielding one entry per CDR3 protein. The sample lists more than 600,000 distinct CDR3 sequences; less than 20% were seen once. General study findings and limits: The model predicted ophthalmopathy a median around six months before onset. Using 13 V-J features, a model discriminated ophthalmopathy from stable hyperthyroidism.

The chain combines TRBV7-6 with TRBJ2-5; 7 bases align to TRBD2. Sequencing was performed on blood. The TCR was taken from a man in his late teens or twenties with Graves' hyperthyroidism. The CDR3 sequence is CASSLLVSGYQETQYF. The CDR3 DNA follows: TGTGCCAGCAGCTTATTAGTTAGCGGGTACCAAGAGACCCAGTACTTC.